This TCR beta chain originates from a study of blood T cell repertoires in COVID-19. The table came from immunoSEQ multiplex PCR; TCRdb's copy has only in-frame clones and leaves some out. The data hold about 310,000 clones, with nearly 90% observed a single time. Trimming took off 8 bases at V and 1 base at J, with 14 bases between the two ends. This CDR3 has 15 amino acids. Germline CDR1 KGHSH, CDR2 LQKENI. This TCR came from a woman aged 40 to 50 with COVID-19, enrolled during active disease. The sequenced material came from peripheral blood. V gene TRBV18 combines with J gene TRBJ2-2; D perhaps matches TRBD1 (5 bases). The DNA of the CDR3 is TGTGCCAGCAGCGAAGGGGCGCGGAACACCGGGGAGCTGTTTTTT. Its translation is CASSEGARNTGELFF.